The 13 T cell receptor beta chains below come from one sample, sequenced in a study of T cells expressing NK-cell markers. From the 5' RACE reads, TCRdb lists one entry per CDR3 protein and no DNA. The sample includes 300,000 to 450,000 distinct CDR3 sequences. The sample comprised blood T cells: a sorted CD56 or NKG2C T cell subset, CD4+ or CD8+ T cells, or bulk PBMC T cells (not recorded which). Receptors were obtained from a man aged 18-70 years in good health.

This sequence joins TRBV20-1 and TRBJ2-4. CDR1 and CDR2 from the germline V gene are DFQATT and SNEGSKA (reference sequence). The CDR3 is made up of 13 amino acids. CDR3 protein: CSASGRAQNIQYF.

The chain links TRBV5-4 to TRBJ1-2. Germline lookup yields CDR1 SGHNT and CDR2 YYREEE (reference sequence). The CDR3 has 15 residues. The CDR3 loop is CASSLDYSGNYGYTF.

The chain couples TRBV13 to TRBJ2-7; TCRdb's D call of TRBD2 is untestable without DNA. Per germline, CDR1 PRHDT and CDR2 FYEKMQ (reference sequence). This CDR3 is 15 amino acids long. CDR3 protein: CASSRPGGGVYEQYF.

The chain uses TRBV18 and TRBJ1-1; TCRdb names TRBD1, which stays unverified in the absence of DNA. The germline V gene encodes CDR1 KGHSH and CDR2 LQKENI. The CDR3 extends over 19 amino acids. CDR3 amino acids: CASSPRAPGQGAGNTEAFF.

The gene calls are TRBV7-2 and TRBJ2-1; no DNA is available, so the TRBD2 call from TCRdb remains unchecked. The CDR3 runs to 14 residues. Germline-derived CDR1 and CDR2 are SGHTA and FQGNSA. The CDR3 protein is CASSLPTSGLEQFF.

The rearrangement uses TRBV6-1 and TRBJ1-6; the D call of TRBD1 rests on TCRdb alone, since no DNA is present to check it. Germline lookup yields CDR1 MNHNS and CDR2 SASEGT. CDR3 length equals 14 residues. CDR3 sequence reads: CASTPGAWNSPLHF.

V is TRBV19 and J is TRBJ2-4; the TCRdb D gene call, TRBD1, has no DNA to confirm it. The length of the CDR3 is 15 residues. Germline lookup yields CDR1 LNHDA and CDR2 SQIVND (reference sequence). The CDR3 is CASSIDGRGKNIQYF.

The genes are TRBV28 and TRBJ2-1; the TCRdb D gene call, TRBD1, has no DNA to confirm it. The CDR3 runs to 15 residues. CDR1 is MDHEN and CDR2 is SYDVKM in the germline V gene. Here the CDR3 reads CASLGQGLRYSEQFF.

The gene calls are TRBV7-2 and TRBJ2-7; TCRdb proposes TRBD2, but this gene call is untestable without DNA. The CDR3 is made up of 13 amino acids. The germline CDR1 and CDR2 sequences are SGHTA and FQGNSA. CDR3 region: CASSSNKRGEQYF.

This rearrangement joins TRBV18 to TRBJ1-2. Per germline, CDR1 KGHSH and CDR2 LQKENI. The CDR3 has 15 amino acids. CDR3 loop: CASSPSSTPNYGYTF.

The genes are TRBV10-3 and TRBJ2-2; TCRdb's assignment of TRBD1 cannot be checked, as there is no DNA. The CDR3 contains 15 residues. The germline CDR1 and CDR2 sequences are ENHRY and SYGVKD. Here the CDR3 reads CAISAGTGNTGELFF.

The chain joins TRBV2 to TRBJ2-5; TCRdb lists TRBD1, though no DNA is available to test this call. CDR3 size: 14 residues. CDR1 is SNHLY, CDR2 FYNNEI, per germline. This CDR3 reads CASSPGQGFQTQYF.

This rearrangement joins TRBV2 to TRBJ2-5. The CDR3 has 13 residues. Germline V lookup: CDR1 SNHLY, CDR2 FYNNEI. CDR3: CASSEAYYQTQYF.